The clone carrying this T cell receptor beta chain was seen a handful of times. The target antigen is unknown. The sample originates from a study of T-cell reconstitution after alpha-beta-depleted transplantation in children. Study-wide findings and caveats: Surviving thymic progenitors and recipient T cells were the source of high TCRbeta diversity at day 60 in some patients. About two months after transplant, alpha-beta T cells reportedly came from several hundred expanded graft clones. One year after transplant, T-cell counts and diversity came mostly from newly produced T cells.

The CDR3 spans 11 residues. CDR1 and CDR2 from the germline V gene are SGDLS and YYNGEE. V lost 3 bases and J 3 bases, leaving 1 base between the germline ends. The TCRbeta library incorporated unique molecular identifiers. One entry per CDR3 protein results from TCRdb running MiXCR on the PCR reads. This table holds approximately 130,000 distinct CDR3 sequences, 9.5% to 10% found once. The sequenced sample was PBMCs, mostly from graft donor cells, obtained 180 days after TCRalphabeta/CD19-depleted stem cell transplant. The chain combines TRBV9 with TRBJ2-1; D gene unclear. The receptor was isolated from a girl in the first two years of life who had a stem cell transplant for combined immunodeficiency, so the T cells may come from the graft donor. The CDR3, as DNA: TGTGCCAGCAGCGGCTACAATGAGCAGTTCTTC. Translation: CASSGYNEQFF. Based on the CDR3 plus reference TRBV9 and TRBJ2-1, the full variable domain is DSGVTQTPKHLITATGQRVTLRCSPRSGDLSVYWYQQSLDQGLQFLIQYYNGEERAKGNILERFSAQQFPDLHSELNLSSLELGDSALYFCASSGYNEQFFGPGTRLTVL.